Below, 4 T cell receptor beta chains from the same sample are listed, as sequenced in a study of blood T cell repertoires in COVID-19. Here immunoSEQ multiplex PCR was the method, and the copy in TCRdb shows in-frame clones only, minus some. The repertoire holds tens of thousands of clones, with approximately 86% as singletons. The sample consisted of peripheral blood. The receptors derive from an elderly man with active or convalescent COVID-19.

The rearrangement joins TRBV19 to TRBJ2-3; perhaps TRBD2 as D (5 bases). Trimming cost V 6 bases and J 4 bases, with 14 bases left between them. Germline CDR1 reads LNHDA; CDR2 reads SQIVND (reference sequence). This CDR3 region has 14 residues. This CDR3 reads CASRPGIPADTQYF. The CDR3 nucleotides read TGTGCCAGTAGACCCGGGATACCAGCAGATACGCAGTATTTT.

This clone was recorded only once. The chain links TRBV3-1 (or the pseudogene TRBV3-2) to TRBJ2-5; the D gene is possibly TRBD2 (5 bases). This CDR3 is 16 amino acids long. Per germline, CDR1 LGHDT and CDR2 YNNKEL (reference sequence). V was clipped by 5 bases and J by 1 base, with 17 bases between them. The CDR3 loop reads CASSTGMGWGQETQYF. DNA for the CDR3: TGTGCCAGCAGCACGGGGATGGGTTGGGGCCAAGAGACCCAGTACTTC.

V usage is TRBV19 and J usage is TRBJ1-5; maybe TRBD1 (5 bases). CDR3 length equals 14 residues. Trimming pared 9 bases from V and 2 bases from J, leaving 14 bases between. Germline CDR1 reads LNHDA; CDR2 reads SQIVND (reference sequence). The CDR3 here is CASSGAQGNQPQHF. The CDR3 DNA follows: TGTGCCAGCAGCGGGGCGCAGGGCAATCAGCCCCAGCATTTT.

The gene calls are TRBV7-9 and TRBJ1-3, with D unclear. Germline lookup yields CDR1 SEHNR and CDR2 FQNEAQ (reference sequence). Deletions cut 3 bases from V and 0 bases from J, with 9 bases between. The CDR3 is 15 amino acids. The CDR3 here is CASSFGSDSGNTIYF. CDR3 DNA sequence: TGTGCCAGCAGCTTCGGCAGCGACTCTGGAAACACCATATATTTT. Combining the CDR3 with reference TRBV7-9 and TRBJ1-3 gives the whole variable domain DTGVSQNPRHKITKRGQNVTFRCDPISEHNRLYWYRQTLGQGPEFLTYFQNEAQLEKSRLLSDRFSAERPKGSFSTLEIQRTEQGDSAMYLCASSFGSDSGNTIYFGEGSWLTVV.